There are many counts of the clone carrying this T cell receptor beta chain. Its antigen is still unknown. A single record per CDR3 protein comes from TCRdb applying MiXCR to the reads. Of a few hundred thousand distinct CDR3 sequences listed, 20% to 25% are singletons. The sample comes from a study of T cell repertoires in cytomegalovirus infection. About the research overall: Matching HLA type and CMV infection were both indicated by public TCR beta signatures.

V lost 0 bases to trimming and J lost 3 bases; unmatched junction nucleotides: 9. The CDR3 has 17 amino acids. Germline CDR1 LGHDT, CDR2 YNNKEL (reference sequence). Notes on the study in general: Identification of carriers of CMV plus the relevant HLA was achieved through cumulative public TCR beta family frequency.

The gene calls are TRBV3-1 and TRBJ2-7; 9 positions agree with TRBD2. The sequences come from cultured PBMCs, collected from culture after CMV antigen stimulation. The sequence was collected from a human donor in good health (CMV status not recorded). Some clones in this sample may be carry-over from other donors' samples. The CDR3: CASSQDPGLAVFYEQYV. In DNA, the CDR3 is TGTGCCAGCAGCCAAGATCCGGGACTAGCAGTTTTCTACGAGCAGTACGTC.